Listed here is a single T cell receptor beta chain. Its antigen is unknown. Germline values: CDR1 SGDLS, CDR2 YYNGEE. Trimming pared 4 bases from V and 2 bases from J, leaving 12 bases between. The CDR3 loop spans 14 amino acids. This sample was taken from a study of cytomegalovirus exposure and HLA in healthy donors. Amplification used 60 Vbeta primers and 13 Jbeta primers. Sequencing was performed with immunoSEQ multiplex PCR; in TCRdb, only in-frame clones are kept and a portion is missing. The sample has under 200,000 clones; almost 80% are singletons. Study-wide results and caveats: In vitro checks showed that a few CMV-associated chains really do target CMV antigens. TCR beta V- and J-gene trimming, according to a later analysis, was linked to a missense DCLRE1C variant. Analyses of presence and absence presupposed an approximately uniform sequencing depth across donors.

Sequencing used PBMCs. The chain uses TRBV9 and TRBJ1-2; no clear D gene. The receptor's source is a woman in her 50s in good health and CMV-seronegative. The CDR3 DNA sequence: TGTGCCAGCAGCCTATCCGGGAGGAACTATGGCTACACCTTC. It yields the protein CASSLSGRNYGYTF. Together with reference TRBV9 and TRBJ1-2, the CDR3 gives the full variable domain: DSGVTQTPKHLITATGQRVTLRCSPRSGDLSVYWYQQSLDQGLQFLIQYYNGEERAKGNILERFSAQQFPDLHSELNLSSLELGDSALYFCASSLSGRNYGYTFGSGTRLTVV.